These 25 T cell receptor beta chains originate from one sample sequenced in a study of T-cell reconstitution after alpha-beta-depleted transplantation in children. Unique molecular identifiers were used in preparing the TCRbeta library. TCRdb redid the calling of the PCR reads with MiXCR, one entry per CDR3 protein. This sample has 900,000 or so distinct CDR3 sequences, with roughly 15% found just once. The sample consisted of PBMCs, mostly from graft donor cells, taken 360 days after TCRalphabeta/CD19-depleted stem cell transplant. These receptors originate from a male patient younger than 18 who had a stem cell transplant for acute lymphoblastic leukemia, so the T cells may come from the graft donor.

This clonotype was found a few times. This chain links TRBV25-1 with TRBJ2-6; D ambiguous. CDR3 size: 15 residues. Trimming cost V 6 bases and J 1 base, with 10 bases left between them. Germline V gene sequence: CDR1 MGHDK, CDR2 SYGVNS. CDR3 residues: CASRPPLSGANVLTF. CDR3 nucleotides: TGTGCCAGCAGACCACCTCTTTCTGGGGCCAACGTCCTGACTTTC.

The sample holds a few counts of this clonotype. V gene TRBV3-1 combines with J gene TRBJ2-7, with 10 bases fitting TRBD2. This CDR3 has 16 residues. After removal of 3 bases from V and 7 bases from J, the junction contained 12 bases not matched to a gene. Per the germline V gene, CDR1 is LGHDT and CDR2 is YNNKEL (reference sequence). The DNA for the CDR3 is TGTGCCAGCAGCCAGAGGGGGTCTAGCGGGAGTGGAGAGCAGTACTTC. Encoded protein: CASSQRGSSGSGEQYF.

The gene calls are TRBV20-1 and TRBJ2-4, with D perhaps TRBD1 (5 bases). V was trimmed by 3 bases and J by 0 bases, leaving 12 bases between them. There are 15 residues in the CDR3. From germline, CDR1 is DFQATT and CDR2 SNEGSKA (reference sequence). This CDR3 is CSASRQTLAKNIQYF. CDR3 nucleotides: TGCAGTGCTAGTAGACAGACTCTAGCCAAAAACATTCAGTACTTC.

The rearrangement joins TRBV24-1 to TRBJ2-2, with TRBD1 identical over 9 bases. Germline CDR1 and CDR2: KGHDR and SFDVKD. Trimming at V came to 4 bases and at J to 2 bases, leaving 7 bases not matched to a gene. This CDR3 region has 17 residues. CDR3 DNA sequence: TGTGCCACCAGTGACATCCCGGGACAGGGAAACACCGGGGAGCTGTTTTTT. Its translation is CATSDIPGQGNTGELFF.

The chain combines TRBV7-9 with TRBJ2-1; D unclear. The germline CDR1 and CDR2 sequences are SEHNR and FQNEAQ (reference sequence). With 0 bases removed from V and 10 bases from J, the gap between germline ends came to 16 bases. The CDR3 has 15 amino acids. CDR3 coding DNA: TGTGCCAGCAGCTTAGCGCTGGGGATCTTTGGGGAGCAGTTCTTC. It specifies CASSLALGIFGEQFF. Using reference TRBV7-9 and TRBJ2-1 for the parts outside the CDR3, the full variable domain is DTGVSQNPRHKITKRGQNVTFRCDPISEHNRLYWYRQTLGQGPEFLTYFQNEAQLEKSRLLSDRFSAERPKGSFSTLEIQRTEQGDSAMYLCASSLALGIFGEQFFGPGTRLTVL.

J is TRBJ2-7 and V is TRBV5-1, with D perhaps given as TRBD1 or TRBD2 (5 bases each). The CDR3 spans 17 residues. Germline V gene sequence: CDR1 SGHRS, CDR2 YFSETQ. Trimming removed 4 bases from V and 0 bases from J, with 20 bases in between. CDR3 in DNA: TGCGCCAGCAGCCCCGGACTTGGGACGCCGTTCTCCTACGAGCAGTACTTC. This gives the protein CASSPGLGTPFSYEQYF.

CDR3 sequence (DNA): TGTGCCATCAGTGAGTCGCAGGGTCGGACGGAGACCCAGTACTTC. Residues: CAISESQGRTETQYF. The rearrangement uses TRBV10-3 and TRBJ2-5, with a tentative D call TRBD1 (5 bases). This CDR3 is built from 15 residues. The germline CDR1 and CDR2 sequences are ENHRY and SYGVKD. The V and J ends lost 0 bases and 5 bases respectively, with 13 bases between them.

This clonotype has more than one count but fewer than ten. The chain joins TRBV9 to TRBJ1-1, with no clear D. With 3 bases removed from V and 1 base from J, the gap between germline ends came to 10 bases. This CDR3 has 14 residues. CDR1 and CDR2 from the germline V gene are SGDLS and YYNGEE. The DNA for the CDR3 is TGTGCCAGCAGCGCCCCCGGCGCGAACACTGAAGCTTTCTTT. Translating it yields CASSAPGANTEAFF.

The rearrangement uses TRBV14 and TRBJ2-7, with no clear D. The V end lost 0 bases, the J end lost 0 bases, and 15 bases lay between the germline ends. Germline CDR1 is SGHDN and CDR2 is FVKESK. The CDR3 length is 17 residues. The CDR3 DNA follows: TGTGCCAGCAGCCAAGACCGAGCAGCGCGCAGCTCCTACGAGCAGTACTTC. Translating gives CASSQDRAARSSYEQYF.

The J gene is TRBJ2-1, the V gene TRBV29-1; a weak D match, TRBD2 (6 bases). The V end was cut by 7 bases, the J end by 14 bases, with 9 bases between. Germline V gene lookup returns CDR1 SQVTM and CDR2 ANQGSEA. The CDR3 length is 8 residues. The DNA of the CDR3 is TGCAGCGGGGACTCTAAGTTCTTC. Translating gives CSGDSKFF.

V is TRBV4-1 and J is TRBJ1-5; 7 positions match TRBD1. CDR1 is MGHRA, CDR2 YSYEKL, per germline. V shed 5 bases and J 6 bases; nucleotides not matched to a gene: 7. This CDR3 spans 14 amino acids. In DNA, the CDR3 is TGCGCCAGCAGCACTAGAGGGGGCGGTCAGCCCCAGCATTTT. It specifies CASSTRGGGQPQHF.

The genes are TRBV20-1 and TRBJ2-7, with 8 bases fitting TRBD2. Germline lookup yields CDR1 DFQATT and CDR2 SNEGSKA (reference sequence). CDR3 size: 14 residues. Trimming took 7 bases from V and 5 from J; bases not matched to a gene: 13. The CDR3 region is CSVVSGSLANEQYF. CDR3 bases: TGCAGTGTCGTCAGCGGGAGTCTGGCTAACGAGCAGTACTTC.

This clonotype was detected only a few times. The chain is built from TRBV7-2 and TRBJ2-7; TRBD2 aligns across 12 bases. The CDR3 extends over 18 amino acids. Losses at the gene ends were 2 bases for V and 4 bases for J; bases not matched to a gene: 12. CDR1 SGHTA and CDR2 FQGNSA come from the germline V gene. In DNA form, the CDR3 reads TGTGCCAGCAGCTTACAGGTCCCGGGACTAGCGGGCCTTTACGAGCAGTACTTC. This sequence encodes CASSLQVPGLAGLYEQYF. The variable domain in full, completed from reference TRBV7-2 and TRBJ2-7, reads GAGVSQSPSNKVTEKGKDVELRCDPISGHTALYWYRQSLGQGLEFLIYFQGNSAPDKSGLPSDRFSAERTGGSVSTLTIQRTQQEDSAVYLCASSLQVPGLAGLYEQYFGPGTRLTVT.

This clonotype was seen more than once but under ten times. V usage is TRBV30 and J usage is TRBJ2-7; no reliable D call. Germline-derived CDR1 and CDR2 are GTSNPN and SVGIG (reference sequence). V lost 1 base to trimming and J lost 3 bases, with 13 bases between them. CDR3 length: 14 residues. CDR3 DNA: TGTGCCTGGAGTGGGGTCGGGCTAATCTACGAGCAGTACTTC. Amino acids: CAWSGVGLIYEQYF.

Ten or more counts support this clonotype. The rearrangement joins TRBV3-1 to TRBJ1-1, with D possibly TRBD1 on 5 matching bases. The CDR3 has 15 residues. CDR1 and CDR2 from the germline V gene are LGHDT and YNNKEL (reference sequence). The V end was cut by 1 base, the J end by 5 bases, with 14 bases between. CDR3 sequence (DNA): TGTGCCAGCAGCCAAGCAATGCGGACACGTACTGAAGCTTTCTTT. Its protein is CASSQAMRTRTEAFF.

This clonotype has at least ten counts. V and J are TRBV5-1 and TRBJ2-1, with 10 bases that match TRBD2. The CDR3 runs 14 residues. The germline V gene has CDR1 SGHRS and CDR2 YFSETQ. V lost 4 bases, J lost 5 bases, and 3 bases stayed unmatched. CDR3 nucleotide sequence: TGCGCCAGCAGCCCACTAGCGGGGAACAATGAGCAGTTCTTC. It specifies CASSPLAGNNEQFF.

This chain connects TRBV5-1 to TRBJ2-1, with TRBD2 matching 7 bases. CDR1 is SGHRS, CDR2 YFSETQ, per germline. The CDR3 sequence is 15 residues long. Losses at the gene ends were 4 bases for V and 0 bases for J; bases not matched to a gene: 4. DNA for the CDR3: TGCGCCAGCAGCGAGGGACTACCCTCCTACAATGAGCAGTTCTTC. Its protein product is CASSEGLPSYNEQFF.

This clonotype came up once. Compared with germline, one end of the junction differs, possibly owing to a read error. This chain links TRBV9 with TRBJ2-1, with 7 positions matching TRBD2. The germline V gene has CDR1 SGDLS and CDR2 YYNGEE. The CDR3 runs 13 residues. The CDR3 DNA is TGTGCCAGCAGCGTACACGCTAGCGGCCCTCTGGGTTTC. Translation: CASSVHASGPLGF.

This clonotype was found a few times. The DNA for the CDR3 is TGTGCCAGCAGCACCCCCGAGGAAGAGACCCAGTACTTC. Translation gives CASSTPEEETQYF. This chain joins TRBV9 and TRBJ2-5, with unresolved D. The V end was cut by 4 bases, the J end by 3 bases, with 10 bases between. The CDR3 has 13 residues. In germline, CDR1 is SGDLS, CDR2 YYNGEE.

This clonotype was detected ten times or more. The gene calls are TRBV12-3 or TRBV12-4 and TRBJ2-3; D is perhaps TRBD2 (6 bases). V was pared by 6 bases and J by 0 bases, with 7 bases between. The CDR3 runs to 13 residues. The CDR3 bases are TGTGCCAGCAGGGGACTCAGCACAGATACGCAGTATTTT. This encodes CASRGLSTDTQYF.

This clonotype was observed a handful of times. The gene calls are TRBV4-1 and TRBJ2-1, with 9 nucleotides matching TRBD2. The germline CDR1 and CDR2 sequences are MGHRA and YSYEKL. The ends lost 8 bases at V and 9 bases at J; junction bases unmatched: 14. The CDR3 sequence is 15 residues long. The CDR3 spells CASSQVAGDGLEQFF. The CDR3 region has the DNA TGCGCCAGCTCTCAAGTAGCGGGAGATGGGCTTGAGCAGTTCTTC.

This clonotype was observed a few times. The DNA for the CDR3 is TGTGCCACCAGCAGTTACGAGGGGGCGCCTGGAAACACCATATATTTT. As protein: CATSSYEGAPGNTIYF. This rearrangement joins TRBV15 to TRBJ1-3; 7 positions agree with TRBD1. The CDR3 totals 16 residues. V was clipped by 3 bases and J by 2 bases; unmatched bases: 7. Germline values: CDR1 LNHNV, CDR2 YYDKDF (reference sequence). The whole variable domain, remainder taken from reference TRBV15 and TRBJ1-3, is DAMVIQNPRYQVTQFGKPVTLSCSQTLNHNVMYWYQQKSSQAPKLLFHYYDKDFNNEADTPDNFQSRRPNTSFCFLDIRSPGLGDTAMYLCATSSYEGAPGNTIYFGEGSWLTVV.

Notes on this clonotype: It is likely a read error, because the conserved phenylalanine at the end of the CDR3 is missing. The genes are TRBV5-6 and TRBJ1-2; TRBD1 matches 9 bases. With V trimmed by 5 bases and J by 6 bases, 14 bases remained unmatched. The CDR3 contains 16 residues. Germline CDR1 and CDR2: SGHDT and YYEEEE. CDR3 sequence (DNA): TGTGCCAGCAGTCCGACCTTAGCGGGACAGGGCGATGGCTACACCGTC. This sequence encodes CASSPTLAGQGDGYTV.

CDR3 nucleotide sequence: TGTGCCAGCAGTGAATCAGGAGGAGGGAGCTCTGGGGCCAACGTCCTGACTTTC. Amino acids: CASSESGGGSSGANVLTF. V is TRBV25-1 and J is TRBJ2-6, with a possible D match to TRBD2 (6 bases). Between the trimmed V and J ends, which lost 1 base and 0 bases, there was a span of 13 bases. The CDR3 loop spans 18 amino acids. The germline V gene has CDR1 MGHDK and CDR2 SYGVNS.

This clonotype has ten or more counts. The chain combines TRBV5-1 with TRBJ2-5; no reliable D call. The length of the CDR3 is 13 residues. V lost 2 bases and J lost 1, with 6 bases in between. Germline V CDR1 and CDR2: SGHRS, YFSETQ. CDR3 protein: CASSFGSQETQYF. The CDR3, as DNA: TGCGCCAGCAGCTTCGGCAGCCAAGAGACCCAGTACTTC.